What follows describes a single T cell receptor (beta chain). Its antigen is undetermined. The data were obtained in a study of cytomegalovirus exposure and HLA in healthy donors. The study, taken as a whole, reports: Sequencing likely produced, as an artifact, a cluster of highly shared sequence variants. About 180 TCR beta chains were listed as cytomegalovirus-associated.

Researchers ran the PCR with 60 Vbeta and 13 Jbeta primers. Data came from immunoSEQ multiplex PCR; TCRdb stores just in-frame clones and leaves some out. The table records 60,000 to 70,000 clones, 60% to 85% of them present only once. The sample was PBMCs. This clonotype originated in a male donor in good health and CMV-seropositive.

CDR3 in amino acids: CASSEVGQGLTNEKLFF. The CDR3 DNA reads TGTGCCAGCAGTGAAGTAGGGCAGGGGCTGACTAATGAAAAACTGTTTTTT. The chain joins TRBV25-1 to TRBJ1-4, with D possibly matching TRBD1 (6 bases). Germline V gene sequence: CDR1 MGHDK, CDR2 SYGVNS. The CDR3 length is 17 residues. V dropped 2 bases and J dropped 2 bases, with 15 bases sitting between them.